This is a list of T cell receptor beta chains from one sample in a study of siplizumab effects on memory and regulatory T cells. Profiling relied on immunoSEQ multiplex PCR, and the TCRdb table lists in-frame clones only, not all of them. The sample has fewer than 85,000 clones, 95% seen once. The specimen sequenced was CD8+ T cells sorted from blood. These receptors were obtained from a human donor in good health. Each CDR3 is given with its conserved first and last residue. The D gene is left open where the match is weak. Size values are once, few and many counts, or a class for expanded clones, and some rows have none.

D: TRBD2; J: TRBJ2-7; V: TRBV9; size: once; CDR3: CASSGGTSSYEQYF; DNA: TGTGCCAGCAGCGGGGGGACTAGTTCCTACGAGCAGTACTTC
D: TRBD1; J: TRBJ2-1; V: TRBV6-1; size: -; CDR3: CASRGQTGDEQFF; DNA: TGTGCCAGCAGGGGACAGACTGGCGATGAGCAGTTCTTC
D: TRBD2; J: TRBJ2-3; V: TRBV11-2; size: -; CDR3: CASSSLADRTDTQYF; DNA: TGTGCCAGCAGCTCGCTAGCGGACCGCACAGATACGCAGTATTTT
D: TRBD2; J: TRBJ2-7; V: TRBV19; size: -; CDR3: CASSSASGGYEQYF; DNA: TGTGCCAGTAGCTCTGCTAGCGGGGGATACGAGCAGTACTTC
D: TRBD2; J: TRBJ2-5; V: TRBV27; size: -; CDR3: CASTPMAGVSKEETQYF; DNA: TGTGCCAGCACCCCAATGGCGGGAGTAAGTAAGGAAGAGACCCAGTACTTC
D: TRBD2; J: TRBJ2-3; V: TRBV27; size: once; CDR3: CASSVFGFSGVSTDTQYF; DNA: TGTGCCAGCAGCGTATTCGGGTTCAGCGGGGTTAGCACAGATACGCAGTATTTT
D: TRBD1; J: TRBJ2-6; V: TRBV27; size: -; CDR3: CASSPLSWDRDGEILSGANVLTF; DNA: TGTGCCAGCAGTCCCCTCTCCTGGGACAGGGACGGAGAGATCCTCTCTGGGGCCAACGTCCTGACTTTC
D: TRBD1; J: TRBJ2-7; V: TRBV5-1; size: -; CDR3: CASSLVGTGVHEQYF; DNA: TGCGCCAGCAGCTTGGTGGGGACAGGGGTCCACGAGCAGTACTTC
D: -; J: TRBJ2-2; V: TRBV29-1; size: -; CDR3: CSVNPAENTGELFF; DNA: TGCAGCGTGAATCCGGCGGAGAACACCGGGGAGCTGTTTTTT
D: TRBD2; J: TRBJ2-2; V: TRBV19; size: -; CDR3: CASITSGRATGELFF; DNA: TGTGCCAGTATAACTAGCGGGAGGGCCACCGGGGAGCTGTTTTTT
D: -; J: TRBJ1-4; V: TRBV27; size: -; CDR3: CASSPNPAGGLGEKLFF; DNA: TGTGCCAGCAGTCCCAACCCCGCTGGAGGGTTGGGTGAAAAACTGTTTTTT
D: TRBD1; J: TRBJ2-7; V: TRBV9; size: -; CDR3: CASSVGQANSYEQYF; DNA: TGTGCCAGCAGCGTTGGACAGGCGAACTCCTACGAGCAGTACTTC
D: -; J: TRBJ2-7; V: TRBV7-9; size: once; CDR3: CASSFSNNEQYF; DNA: TGTGCCAGCAGCTTCAGTAATAACGAGCAGTACTTC
D: -; J: TRBJ1-5; V: TRBV29-1; size: -; CDR3: CSVGDGPGNQPQHF; DNA: TGCAGCGTAGGGGACGGCCCGGGCAATCAGCCCCAGCATTTT
D: TRBD1; J: TRBJ1-1; V: TRBV5-5; size: -; CDR3: CASSLSGGNTEAFF; DNA: TGTGCCAGCAGCTTGTCAGGGGGTAACACTGAAGCTTTCTTT
D: TRBD1; J: TRBJ2-2; V: TRBV23-1; size: -; CDR3: CASSQTSGQGAFTGELFF; DNA: TGCGCCAGCAGTCAAACATCAGGACAGGGGGCTTTCACCGGGGAGCTGTTTTTT
D: -; J: TRBJ2-2; V: TRBV27; size: -; CDR3: CASSFGNTGELFF; DNA: TGTGCCAGCAGTTTTGGGAACACCGGGGAGCTGTTTTTT
D: -; J: TRBJ1-1; V: TRBV19; size: -; CDR3: CASSMGGYTEAFF; DNA: TGTGCCAGTAGTATGGGAGGGTACACTGAAGCTTTCTTT
D: -; J: TRBJ1-1; V: TRBV6-5; size: -; CDR3: CASSLREVGTEAFF; DNA: TGTGCCAGCAGTCTCAGGGAGGTCGGCACTGAAGCTTTCTTT
D: TRBD1; J: TRBJ1-2; V: TRBV19; size: -; CDR3: CASSRRLTGTDYTF; DNA: TGTGCCAGTAGTAGGCGACTAACCGGGACAGACTACACCTTC
D: TRBD2; J: TRBJ2-7; V: TRBV5-4; size: -; CDR3: CASSQEGIAGGLSYEQYF; DNA: TGTGCCAGCAGCCAAGAGGGGATAGCGGGAGGGCTTTCCTACGAGCAGTACTTC
D: TRBD2; J: TRBJ2-1; V: TRBV5-1; size: -; CDR3: CASSLGLASGNEQFF; DNA: TGCGCCAGCAGCTTGGGACTAGCGTCAGGGAATGAGCAGTTCTTC
D: -; J: TRBJ2-3; V: TRBV28; size: -; CDR3: CASSFGPTDTQYF; DNA: TGTGCCAGCAGTTTTGGGCCCACTGATACGCAGTATTTT
D: -; J: TRBJ2-5; V: TRBV10-2; size: -; CDR3: CASTWLQGGYQETQYF; DNA: TGCGCCAGCACATGGTTGCAGGGGGGATATCAAGAGACCCAGTACTTC
D: -; J: TRBJ1-4; V: TRBV19; size: -; CDR3: CASSSFSGVTNEKLFF; DNA: TGTGCCAGTAGTAGTTTCTCCGGGGTAACTAATGAAAAACTGTTTTTT
D: -; J: TRBJ1-1; V: TRBV29-1; size: -; CDR3: CSVGDGLVGTEAFF; DNA: TGCAGCGTTGGTGATGGGTTGGTTGGTACTGAAGCTTTCTTT
D: TRBD2; J: TRBJ2-1; V: TRBV6-4; size: -; CDR3: CASSVAGTSDSDEQFF; DNA: TGTGCCAGCAGTGTGGCCGGGACTAGTGATTCCGATGAGCAGTTCTTC
D: -; J: TRBJ1-1; V: TRBV21-1; size: -; CDR3: CASSTPRGRGVTEAFF; DNA: TGTGCCAGCAGTACACCTCGGGGCAGGGGGGTTACTGAAGCTTTCTTT
D: -; J: TRBJ1-4; V: TRBV7-4; size: -; CDR3: CASSPIDCATNEKLFF; DNA: TGTGCCAGCAGCCCCATAGACTGTGCAACTAATGAAAAACTGTTTTTT
D: TRBD2; J: TRBJ2-1; V: TRBV11-2; size: -; CDR3: CASSYTGTSVDEQFF; DNA: TGTGCCAGCAGCTATACCGGGACTAGCGTCGATGAGCAGTTCTTC
D: TRBD1; J: TRBJ2-7; V: TRBV7-9; size: -; CDR3: CASDRRGLFEQYF; DNA: TGTGCCAGCGACCGAAGGGGGCTCTTCGAGCAGTACTTC